These T cell receptor beta chains were read from a single sample in a study of radiation and T cells in renal cell carcinoma. Sequencing used immunoSEQ multiplex PCR; TCRdb keeps in-frame clones, though not all of them. Of 70,000 to 95,000 clones in the sample, 82% were seen once. The sequencing here drew on blood, taken from a patient whose treatment included radiotherapy and nephrectomy. Every receptor here comes from a man in his sixties with renal cell carcinoma. Each CDR3 is given with its conserved first and last residue. A D gene is named only where the DNA matches it firmly. The size entry is marked missing in some rows and otherwise reads once, few, many or a size class.

. TRBJ2-5 TRBV7-5 . CVRSLGGRDFRGETQYF TGTGTCAGAAGCTTAGGGGGCCGGGACTTTAGGGGAGAGACCCAGTACTTC
. TRBJ1-6 TRBV5-6 . CASSWGWADNSPLHF TGTGCCAGCAGCTGGGGTTGGGCTGACAATTCACCCCTCCACTTT
TRBD1 TRBJ2-1 TRBV15 once CATSSDRGYNEQFF TGTGCCACCAGCAGTGACAGGGGGTACAATGAGCAGTTCTTC
TRBD1 TRBJ1-2 TRBV19 . CASRFDRGAYGYTF TGTGCCAGTAGATTCGACAGGGGGGCGTATGGCTACACCTTC
TRBD1 TRBJ2-3 TRBV2 . CASSPDRTTDTQYF TGTGCCAGCAGTCCGGACAGGACCACAGATACGCAGTATTTT
TRBD1 TRBJ1-5 TRBV6-1 . CASSGRQGSIQPQHF TGTGCCAGCAGTGGGCGACAGGGCAGTATTCAGCCCCAGCATTTT
TRBD1 TRBJ1-2 TRBV4-1 . CASSQGRQGRGYGYTF TGCGCCAGCAGCCAAGGAAGACAGGGTAGGGGCTATGGCTACACCTTC
. TRBJ2-7 TRBV5-6 . CASSFEAGASYEQYF TGTGCCAGCAGCTTTGAAGCGGGTGCGTCCTACGAGCAGTACTTC
. TRBJ2-7 TRBV30 . CAWSVRLGVSYEQYF TGTGCCTGGAGTGTACGTCTTGGGGTCTCCTACGAGCAGTACTTC
TRBD2 TRBJ2-5 TRBV6-1 . CASSDLAGVETQYF TGTGCCAGCAGTGACCTAGCGGGAGTTGAGACCCAGTACTTC
. TRBJ2-7 TRBV13 . CASSLGAAYEQYF TGTGCCAGCAGCTTGGGGGCTGCCTACGAGCAGTACTTC
. TRBJ2-7 TRBV7-9 . CASSLAWRDYEQYF TGTGCCAGCAGCTTAGCGTGGAGGGACTACGAGCAGTACTTC
. TRBJ2-7 TRBV29-1 . CSVEEAYEQYF TGCAGCGTTGAGGAGGCCTACGAGCAGTACTTC
. TRBJ1-6 TRBV19 once CASSQLWQGSYNSPLHF TGTGCCAGTAGTCAATTGTGGCAAGGCTCCTATAATTCACCCCTCCACTTT
TRBD2 TRBJ2-5 TRBV29-1 . CSVTGLAGGETQYF TGCAGCGTGACCGGACTAGCGGGAGGTGAGACCCAGTACTTC
TRBD1 TRBJ1-1 TRBV10-1 . CASTQGGAKAFF TGCGCCAGCACACAGGGGGGAGCAAAAGCTTTCTTT
TRBD2 TRBJ2-7 TRBV18 . CASSPRTSGGGGYEQYF TGTGCCAGCTCACCGCGGACTAGCGGGGGTGGAGGCTACGAGCAGTACTTC
. TRBJ1-2 TRBV18 . CASSPNFGLSDYGYTF TGTGCCAGCTCACCAAACTTTGGGTTGTCGGACTATGGCTACACCTTC
. TRBJ2-3 TRBV7-8 . CASSLAEDTQYF TGTGCCAGCAGCTTAGCCGAAGATACGCAGTATTTT
TRBD2 TRBJ2-1 TRBV28 . CASSGIGTSGTRSYNEQFF TGTGCCAGCAGTGGAATCGGGACTAGCGGGACCAGATCCTACAATGAGCAGTTCTTC
TRBD1 TRBJ1-5 TRBV5-6 . CASSTDRPNQPQHF TGTGCCAGCAGCACGGACAGGCCGAATCAGCCCCAGCATTTT
TRBD1 TRBJ1-2 TRBV5-1 . CASSLASTGVNYGYTF TGCGCCAGCAGCTTGGCCTCGACAGGGGTAAACTATGGCTACACCTTC
. TRBJ1-1 TRBV7-2 . CASSPSGLTAEAFF TGTGCCAGCAGCCCTAGCGGCCTAACGGCTGAAGCTTTCTTT
TRBD1 TRBJ1-2 TRBV7-2 . CASSLALDRGYGYTF TGTGCCAGCAGCTTAGCTTTGGACAGGGGCTATGGCTACACCTTC
. TRBJ2-7 TRBV10-1 . CASSDGTSYEQYF TGCGCCAGCAGTGACGGGACCTCCTACGAGCAGTACTTC
. TRBJ1-2 TRBV29-1 . CSVASGTSDGYTF TGCAGCGTGGCGTCCGGGACATCGGATGGCTACACCTTC
. TRBJ2-7 TRBV20-1 . CSAQISYEQYF TGCAGTGCCCAGATATCCTACGAGCAGTACTTC
TRBD1 TRBJ2-5 TRBV11-1 . CASSLAPRGRQETQYF TGTGCCAGCAGCTTAGCTCCCAGGGGGCGACAAGAGACCCAGTACTTC
TRBD2 TRBJ2-2 TRBV7-2 . CASSLVAGGAGELFF TGTGCCAGCAGCTTAGTAGCGGGAGGAGCCGGGGAGCTGTTTTTT
TRBD1 TRBJ1-5 TRBV7-2 . CASSLGRDRGGHQPQHF TGTGCCAGCAGCTTGGGGAGGGACAGGGGGGGTCATCAGCCCCAGCATTTT
TRBD2 TRBJ2-1 TRBV10-3 . CAISESLAGASEQFF TGTGCCATCAGTGAGTCTTTAGCGGGAGCGAGTGAGCAGTTCTTC
. TRBJ2-7 TRBV6-1 . CASSTTSSGSYEQYF TGTGCCAGCAGTACCACTAGCTCGGGCTCCTACGAGCAGTACTTC
TRBD2 TRBJ2-7 TRBV29-1 . CSVEGRGGPYEQYF TGCAGCGTTGAGGGGCGGGGGGGTCCCTACGAGCAGTACTTC
TRBD1 TRBJ1-1 TRBV5-1 . CASSTGTGGEEAFF TGCGCCAGCAGCACTGGGACAGGGGGCGAAGAAGCTTTCTTT
TRBD1 TRBJ1-1 TRBV5-1 . CASSLAVGGQLLNTEAFF TGCGCCAGCAGCTTGGCGGTTGGGGGACAGCTATTGAACACTGAAGCTTTCTTT
. TRBJ2-3 TRBV19 . CASSIHGATDTQYF TGTGCCAGTAGTATCCATGGGGCCACAGATACGCAGTATTTT
. TRBJ1-3 TRBV13 . CASSPGGQTSGNTIYF TGTGCCAGCAGCCCCGGGGGCCAGACTTCCGGAAACACCATATATTTT
. TRBJ1-3 TRBV5-1 . CASRLGSGNTIYF TGCGCCAGCAGGTTGGGATCTGGAAACACCATATATTTT
TRBD1 TRBJ1-1 TRBV28 . CASSTATGESTEAFF TGTGCCAGCAGTACTGCGACAGGGGAGAGCACTGAAGCTTTCTTT
. TRBJ2-7 TRBV5-8 . CASSLGRGAGSYEQYF TGTGCCAGCAGCTTGGGTCGGGGGGCCGGCTCCTACGAGCAGTACTTC
TRBD1 TRBJ1-2 TRBV10-3 . CAISVDQQGVYGYTF TGTGCCATCAGTGTCGATCAACAGGGGGTGTATGGCTACACCTTC
. TRBJ2-7 TRBV7-9 few CASSLGQIQGYEQYF TGTGCCAGCAGCTTAGGCCAGATACAGGGCTACGAGCAGTACTTC
. TRBJ1-1 TRBV7-8 . CASSFSETGRLTEAFF TGTGCCAGCAGCTTCTCAGAGACAGGAAGGTTGACTGAAGCTTTCTTT
TRBD1 TRBJ1-4 TRBV28 . CASSRQGEKLFF TGTGCCAGCAGTCGACAGGGAGAAAAACTGTTTTTT
TRBD1 TRBJ2-1 TRBV7-9 . CASSSPPQGAYNEQFF TGTGCCAGCAGCTCCCCACCACAGGGGGCTTACAATGAGCAGTTCTTC
. TRBJ1-5 TRBV27 . CASSLGGIQPQHF TGTGCCAGCAGTTTGGGGGGGATTCAGCCCCAGCATTTT
. TRBJ2-2 TRBV5-1 . CASSLAGTGELFF TGCGCCAGCAGCTTGGCAGGTACCGGGGAGCTGTTTTTT
. TRBJ2-5 TRBV7-9 . CASSLPNKETQYF TGTGCCAGCAGCTTACCGAATAAAGAGACCCAGTACTTC
. TRBJ2-7 TRBV15 . CATSRDLTYEQYF TGTGCCACCAGCAGAGATCTTACCTACGAGCAGTACTTC
. TRBJ1-4 TRBV6-6 . CASSQGQDNEKLFF TGTGCCAGCAGCCAGGGACAAGATAATGAAAAACTGTTTTTT